Sequencing of this T cell receptor (beta chain) was carried out in a study of blood T cell repertoires in COVID-19. In the original analysis: Using reference gene primer amplification, nucleated cell counts were estimated. Using immunoSEQ multiplex PCR, the repertoire was profiled, and TCRdb retains in-frame clones only, with some absent. That table supplies the V and J calls and clone size; D and trimming were determined from the DNA. The sample has under 75,000 clones; roughly 89% are singletons. Material: peripheral blood. The origin of this receptor is a man in his fifties or sixties with active COVID-19.

This CDR3 reads CASSQDLGTGGGGTDTQYF. The CDR3 DNA sequence: TGCGCCAGCAGCCAAGATCTTGGGACAGGGGGCGGAGGGACAGATACGCAGTATTTT. V usage is TRBV4-1 and J usage is TRBJ2-3; 12 bases are a match to TRBD1. CDR1 is MGHRA and CDR2 is YSYEKL in the germline V gene. This CDR3 comprises 19 residues. The V gene end was trimmed by 0 bases and the J gene end by 3 bases; junction bases not matched to a gene: 10.